Presented here are 4 T cell receptor beta chains from one specimen sequenced in a study of blood T cell repertoires in COVID-19. Clones were sequenced by immunoSEQ multiplex PCR, and TCRdb holds only the in-frame ones, with some missing. The repertoire holds fewer than 200,000 clones, with roughly four fifths as singletons. Sequencing used PBMCs or T cells enriched from blood (not recorded which). These receptors all come from a man aged 50 or older who had recovered from COVID-19.

V and J are TRBV14 and TRBJ2-5; the match to TRBD2 covers 9 bases. The CDR3 runs 16 residues. V was clipped by 4 bases and J by 2 bases; unmatched bases: 8. From germline, CDR1 is SGHDN and CDR2 FVKESK. Written as DNA, the CDR3 is TGTGCCAGCAGCCCCGGGACTAGCTGGGGGCAAGAGACCCAGTACTTC. The encoded protein is CASSPGTSWGQETQYF.

The chain has TRBV11-2 and TRBJ2-1; 7 bases line up with TRBD1. Germline CDR1 and CDR2: SGHAT and FQNNGV. There are 15 residues in the CDR3. Trimming took 2 bases from V and 2 from J; bases not matched to a gene: 3. The CDR3 loop is CASSLWGQTYNEQFF. As DNA, the CDR3 is TGTGCCAGCAGCTTATGGGGACAGACCTACAATGAGCAGTTCTTC.

The table lists this clone with a few counts. The chain carries TRBV5-5 and TRBJ1-2; 8 positions agree with TRBD1. This CDR3 is 14 amino acids long. Germline CDR1 and CDR2: SGHKS and YYEKEE (reference sequence). V dropped 4 bases and J dropped 1; count of bases not matched to a gene: 3. The DNA of the CDR3 is TGTGCCAGCAGCAAACAGGGGGGTAACTATGGCTACACCTTC. This codes for CASSKQGGNYGYTF.

The chain has TRBV18 and TRBJ2-2; 9 nucleotides align to TRBD1. Per the germline V gene, CDR1 is KGHSH and CDR2 is LQKENI. This CDR3 region has 15 residues. V gave up 3 bases and J gave up 5 bases; unmatched junction bases: 4. The CDR3 nucleotides are TGTGCCAGCTCACCCCGACAGGGGGAAACCGGGGAGCTGTTTTTT. Protein sequence: CASSPRQGETGELFF. The full variable domain, completed using reference TRBV18 and TRBJ2-2, is NAGVMQNPRHLVRRRGQEARLRCSPMKGHSHVYWYRQLPEEGLKFMVYLQKENIIDESGMPKERFSAEFPKEGPSILRIQQVVRGDSAAYFCASSPRQGETGELFFGEGSRLTVL.